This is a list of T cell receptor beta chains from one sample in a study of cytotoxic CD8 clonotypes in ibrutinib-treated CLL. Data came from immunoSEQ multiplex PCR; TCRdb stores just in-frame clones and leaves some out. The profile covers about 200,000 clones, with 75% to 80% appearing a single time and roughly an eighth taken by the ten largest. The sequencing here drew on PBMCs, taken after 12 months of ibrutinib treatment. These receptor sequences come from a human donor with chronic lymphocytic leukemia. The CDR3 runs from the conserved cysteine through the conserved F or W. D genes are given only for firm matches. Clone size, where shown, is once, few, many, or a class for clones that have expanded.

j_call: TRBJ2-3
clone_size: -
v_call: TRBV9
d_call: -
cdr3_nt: TGTGCCAGCAGCGTAGATTGGGGGCCGGGGGCGCAGTATTTT
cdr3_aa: CASSVDWGPGAQYF

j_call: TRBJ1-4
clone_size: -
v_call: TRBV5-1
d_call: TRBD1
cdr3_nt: TGCGCCAGCAGCTTGGGACAGGGTGTTGAAAAACTGTTTTTT
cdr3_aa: CASSLGQGVEKLFF

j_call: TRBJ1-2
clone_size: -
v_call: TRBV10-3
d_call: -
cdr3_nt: TGTGCCATCAGTGAGAGGGCGCGGGGCTATGGCTACACCTTC
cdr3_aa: CAISERARGYGYTF

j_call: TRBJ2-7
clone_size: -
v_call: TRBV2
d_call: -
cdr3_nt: TGTGCCAGCAGTGTGGGTCAAACCTCCTACGAGCAGTACTTC
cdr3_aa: CASSVGQTSYEQYF

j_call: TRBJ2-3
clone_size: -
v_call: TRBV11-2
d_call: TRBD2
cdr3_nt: TGTGCCAGCAGCCGGGGGGGAGAGGCAGATACGCAGTATTTT
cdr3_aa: CASSRGGEADTQYF

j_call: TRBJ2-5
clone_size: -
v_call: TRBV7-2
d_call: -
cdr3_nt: TGTGCCAGCAGCTTAGCTGGTAGTTCGACGGCCCAGTACTTC
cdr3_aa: CASSLAGSSTAQYF

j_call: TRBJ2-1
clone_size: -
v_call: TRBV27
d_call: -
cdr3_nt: TGTGCCAGCAGGGTACTAGGCCCCTCCTACAATGAGCAGTTCTTC
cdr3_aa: CASRVLGPSYNEQFF

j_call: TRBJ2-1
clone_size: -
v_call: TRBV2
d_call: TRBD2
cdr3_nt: TGTGCCAGCAGTCGTGGTCATGCGGGAGTGCTTGAGCAGTTCTTC
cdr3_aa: CASSRGHAGVLEQFF

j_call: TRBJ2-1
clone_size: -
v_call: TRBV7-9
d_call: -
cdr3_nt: TGTGCCAGCAGCCAGATTCCGAGCGGGGAGCAGTTCTTC
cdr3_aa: CASSQIPSGEQFF

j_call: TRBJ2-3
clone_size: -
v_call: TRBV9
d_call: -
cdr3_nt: TGTGCCAGCAGCGTAGCCAGGGACCTAGAGACAGATACGCAGTATTTT
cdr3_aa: CASSVARDLETDTQYF

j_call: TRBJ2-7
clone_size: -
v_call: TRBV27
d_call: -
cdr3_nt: TGTGCCAGCAGCCGGCCTGGGTACGAGCAGTACTTC
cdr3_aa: CASSRPGYEQYF

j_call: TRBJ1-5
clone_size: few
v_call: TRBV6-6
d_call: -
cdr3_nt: TGTGCCAGCAACATCGGGACTCGGGGACAGCCCCAGCATTTT
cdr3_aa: CASNIGTRGQPQHF

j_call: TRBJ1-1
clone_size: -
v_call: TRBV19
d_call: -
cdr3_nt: TGTGCCAGTAATAACTGGGGGAGGGAAGCTTTCTTT
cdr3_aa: CASNNWGREAFF

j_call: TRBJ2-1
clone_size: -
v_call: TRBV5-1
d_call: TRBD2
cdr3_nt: TGCGCCAGCAGCTTACTAGCGGGGACACGCAATGAGCAGTTCTTC
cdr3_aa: CASSLLAGTRNEQFF

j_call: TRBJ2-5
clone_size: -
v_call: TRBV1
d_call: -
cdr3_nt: TGCACCAGCCGTCACACGTACCAGACGTACCAAGAGACCCAGTACTTC
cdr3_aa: CTSRHTYQTYQETQYF

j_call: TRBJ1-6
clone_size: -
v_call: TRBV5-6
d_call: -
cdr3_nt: TGTGCCAGCAGCCCTATTCATTCAAGCAATTCACCCCTCCACTTT
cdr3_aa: CASSPIHSSNSPLHF

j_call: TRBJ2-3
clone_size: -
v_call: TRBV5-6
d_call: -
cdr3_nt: TGTGCCAGCAGTCGCGACTACGTCGGTACAGATACGCAGTATTTT
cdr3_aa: CASSRDYVGTDTQYF

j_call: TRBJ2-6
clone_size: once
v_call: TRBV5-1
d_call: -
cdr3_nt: TGCGCCAGCAGCTTGATGAATCCTCACTCTGGGGCCAACGTCCTGACTTTC
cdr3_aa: CASSLMNPHSGANVLTF

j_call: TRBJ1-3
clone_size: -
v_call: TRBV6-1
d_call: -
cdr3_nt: TGTGCCAGCAGTGAAGGACCACCGACAGGAAACACCATATATTTT
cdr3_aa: CASSEGPPTGNTIYF

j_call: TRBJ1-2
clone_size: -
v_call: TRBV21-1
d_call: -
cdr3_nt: TGTGCCAGCAGTCGCGACCTCACCAGGGACGGCTACACCTTC
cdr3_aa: CASSRDLTRDGYTF

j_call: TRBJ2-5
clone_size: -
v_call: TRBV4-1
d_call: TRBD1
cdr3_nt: TGCGCCAGCAGCCAAGATCTGGGGACAGTCCAAGAGACCCAGTACTTC
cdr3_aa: CASSQDLGTVQETQYF

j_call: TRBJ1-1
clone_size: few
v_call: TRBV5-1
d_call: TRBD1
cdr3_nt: TGCGCCAGCAGCCGCCAGGGACAGGGGGACACTGAAGCTTTCTTT
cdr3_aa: CASSRQGQGDTEAFF

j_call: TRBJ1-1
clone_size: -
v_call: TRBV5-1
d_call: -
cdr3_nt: TGCGCCAGCACCCCGACCGGGGCGACGGACACTGAAGCTTTCTTT
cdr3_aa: CASTPTGATDTEAFF

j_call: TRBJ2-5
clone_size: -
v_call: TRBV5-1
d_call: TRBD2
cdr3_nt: TGCGCCAGCAGCCCAGGGCTCCTAGCGGAAGAGACCCAGTACTTC
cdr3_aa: CASSPGLLAEETQYF

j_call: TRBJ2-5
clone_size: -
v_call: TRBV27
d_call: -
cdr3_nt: TGTGCCAGCAGCCCCATTATTTCAGGGGGGCTAGAGACCCAGTACTTC
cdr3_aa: CASSPIISGGLETQYF

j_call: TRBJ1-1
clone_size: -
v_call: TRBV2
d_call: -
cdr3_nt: TGTGCCAGCAGTGAAAAAGCTACCCTACAAGGTCTCCCCACTGAAGCTTTCTTT
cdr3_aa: CASSEKATLQGLPTEAFF

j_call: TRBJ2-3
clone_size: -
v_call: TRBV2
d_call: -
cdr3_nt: TGTGCCAGCAGTGTTCTACTCCGGGGAGATACGCAGTATTTT
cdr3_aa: CASSVLLRGDTQYF

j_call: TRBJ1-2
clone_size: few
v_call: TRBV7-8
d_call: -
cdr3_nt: TGTGCCAGCAGCTTAGGATGGGTTGGCTACACCTTC
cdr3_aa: CASSLGWVGYTF

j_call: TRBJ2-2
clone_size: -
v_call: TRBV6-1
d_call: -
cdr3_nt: TGTGCCAGCTCGCTTTTGTCCGACACCGGGGAGCTGTTTTTT
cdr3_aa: CASSLLSDTGELFF

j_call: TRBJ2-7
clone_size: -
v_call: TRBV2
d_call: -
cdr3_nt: TGTGCCAGCAGGCGGGACGGACCCTACGAGCAGTACTTC
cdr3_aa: CASRRDGPYEQYF

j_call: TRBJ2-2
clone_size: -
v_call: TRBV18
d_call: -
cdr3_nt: TGTGCCAGCTCACCACCGTCAACGGCGGGCACCGGGGAGCTGTTTTTT
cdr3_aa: CASSPPSTAGTGELFF

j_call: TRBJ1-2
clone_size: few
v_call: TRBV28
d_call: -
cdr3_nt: TGTGCCAGCCACTTGGGGGGAAGCTATGGCTACACCTTC
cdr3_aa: CASHLGGSYGYTF

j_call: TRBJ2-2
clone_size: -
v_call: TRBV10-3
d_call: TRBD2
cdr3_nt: TGTGCCATCGCTAGCGGGGGGGCCGGCACCGGGGAGCTGTTTTTT
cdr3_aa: CAIASGGAGTGELFF

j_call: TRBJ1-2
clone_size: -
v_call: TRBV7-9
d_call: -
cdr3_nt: TGTGCCAGCAGCTTAGAATTGGAAGCCTATGGCTACACCTTC
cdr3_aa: CASSLELEAYGYTF

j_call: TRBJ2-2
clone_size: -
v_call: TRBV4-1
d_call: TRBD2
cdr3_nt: TGCGCCAGCAGCCGGACTAGCGGGGCCACCGGGGAGCTGTTTTTT
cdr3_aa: CASSRTSGATGELFF

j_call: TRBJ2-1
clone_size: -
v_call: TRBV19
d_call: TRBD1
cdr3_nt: TGTGCCAGTAGTGCCCGACAGGGATTCAATGAGCAGTTCTTC
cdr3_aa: CASSARQGFNEQFF